The 22 T cell receptor beta chains listed next were all sequenced from one sample in a study of T cell responses to AZD1222 COVID-19 vaccine. Here immunoSEQ multiplex PCR was the method, and the copy in TCRdb shows in-frame clones only, minus some. The sample lists around 120,000 clones, about 89% occurring once. Sequencing was performed on peripheral blood, taken 28 days after the second AZD1222 dose. These receptors were collected from an adult who received the AZD1222 COVID-19 vaccine.

The CDR3 sequence is CASSTYPGDRDYGYTF. The CDR3 nucleotides read TGTGCCAGCAGCACATACCCAGGAGACAGGGACTATGGCTACACCTTC. The genes are TRBV9 and TRBJ1-2, with 7 bases matching TRBD1. Germline-derived CDR1 and CDR2 are SGDLS and YYNGEE. This CDR3 is 16 amino acids long. Unmatched junction bases numbered 12, after V lost 4 bases and J lost 3 bases.

V and J are TRBV5-1 and TRBJ2-3; 12 bases fit TRBD2. CDR3 length: 15 residues. Germline lookup yields CDR1 SGHRS and CDR2 YFSETQ. V lost 3 bases, J lost 3 bases, and 2 bases stayed unmatched. Here the CDR3 reads CASSSSGGATDTQYF. Here the CDR3 DNA reads TGCGCCAGCAGCTCTAGCGGGGGGGCGACAGATACGCAGTATTTT.

The CDR3 is CASSLRGQYNQPQHF. In DNA form, the CDR3 reads TGTGCCAGCAGCTTGCGGGGACAGTACAATCAGCCCCAGCATTTT. The V call is TRBV5-5, the J call TRBJ1-5, with 7 bases fitting TRBD1. The CDR3 length is 15 residues. Per germline, CDR1 SGHKS and CDR2 YYEKEE (reference sequence). Unmatched junction bases numbered 4, after V lost 1 base and J lost 3 bases.

The chain has TRBV3-1 (or the pseudogene TRBV3-2) and TRBJ2-3; D not certain. Germline assignment: CDR1 LGHDT and CDR2 YNNKEL (reference sequence). The CDR3 length is 13 residues. Trimming removed 4 bases at V and 4 bases at J, with 9 bases between. The CDR3: CASSRSTPDTQYF. CDR3 in DNA: TGTGCCAGCAGCCGGAGTACGCCAGATACGCAGTATTTT.

The chain is built from TRBV4-2 and TRBJ1-3; D is undetermined. CDR1 is LGHNA and CDR2 is YNFKEQ in the germline V gene. The CDR3 has 17 residues. The V gene lost 0 bases and the J gene lost 2 bases, with 14 bases spanning the gap. The CDR3 bases are TGTGCCAGCAGCCAAGATTGGGAAAGGCAGGCTGGAAACACCATATATTTT. This codes for CASSQDWERQAGNTIYF.

The chain links TRBV5-8 to TRBJ1-3; D uncertain. Germline V gives CDR1 SGHTS, CDR2 YDEGEE. This CDR3 has 15 residues. Trimming took 6 bases from V and 2 from J, leaving 15 bases between them. The CDR3 protein is CASNSLIRAGNTIYF. The CDR3 coding sequence is TGTGCCAGCAATTCGCTCATAAGGGCTGGAAACACCATATATTTT.

The rearrangement links TRBV4-2 to TRBJ2-5, with TRBD1 matching over 12 bases. After removal of 1 base from V and 5 bases from J, the junction contained 2 bases not matched to a gene. The V gene's germline CDR1 is LGHNA and CDR2 YNFKEQ. The CDR3 sequence is 15 residues long. The CDR3 DNA follows: TGTGCCAGCAGCCAAGGGGACAGGGGGCGGGAGACCCAGTACTTC. Protein product: CASSQGDRGRETQYF.

V gene TRBV5-1 combines with J gene TRBJ2-7, with TRBD2 as a possible D gene (7 bases). Germline-derived CDR1 and CDR2 are SGHRS and YFSETQ. CDR3 size: 14 residues. V was shortened by 4 bases and J by 6 bases, with 17 bases between the two germline ends. The CDR3 spells CASSEVGGLSEQYF. The CDR3 nucleotides read TGCGCCAGCAGCGAAGTCGGGGGGCTTAGCGAGCAGTACTTC.

This rearrangement joins TRBV28 to TRBJ1-4; D not resolved. The CDR3 has 17 amino acids. CDR1 and CDR2 (germline): MDHEN, SYDVKM. Trimming took 2 bases from V and 2 from J, leaving 15 bases between them. In DNA form, the CDR3 reads TGTGCCAGCAGTTTACTCGACGAGGCCCTGACTAATGAAAAACTGTTTTTT. This gives the protein CASSLLDEALTNEKLFF.

The rearrangement uses TRBV24-1 and TRBJ1-4; tentative D call: TRBD1 (5 bases). V gave up 8 bases and J gave up 8 bases, with 17 bases separating them. The germline CDR1 and CDR2 sequences are KGHDR and SFDVKD. This CDR3 comprises 14 residues. CDR3 DNA: TGTGCCACCACCCTAAACTCAGGGTACGAAAAACTGTTTTTT. Its protein product is CATTLNSGYEKLFF.

The genes are TRBV28 and TRBJ2-7; TRBD2 matches at 13 bases. The V and J ends lost 5 bases and 10 bases, in that order; junction bases with no gene match: 8. Germline V gene data show CDR1 as MDHEN and CDR2 as SYDVKM. This CDR3 comprises 14 residues. This chain's CDR3 is CASSIGLAGEVQYF. The CDR3 nucleotides are TGTGCCAGCAGTATAGGACTAGCGGGAGAAGTACAGTACTTC.

V gene TRBV6-1 combines with J gene TRBJ2-7; D not resolved. CDR1 and CDR2 from the germline V gene are MNHNS and SASEGT. The CDR3 covers 19 residues. Trimming removed 0 bases at V and 1 base at J, with 22 bases between. CDR3 coding DNA: TGTGCCAGCAGTGAAGCGTTTTATCGGGTCAGACCCCCATCCTACGAGCAGTACTTC. Amino acids: CASSEAFYRVRPPSYEQYF.

V usage is TRBV6-5 and J usage is TRBJ1-6, with 7 bases fitting TRBD1. The CDR3 is made up of 15 amino acids. In germline, CDR1 is MNHEY, CDR2 SVGAGI. The J segment lost 9 bases and the V segment lost 3 bases, leaving 8 bases of the junction unmatched. The DNA of the CDR3 is TGTGCCAGCAGTTATGAGGGGGCGCCCGGTTCACCCCTCCACTTT. It translates to CASSYEGAPGSPLHF.

V gene TRBV4-3 combines with J gene TRBJ2-2, with no clear D. CDR1 is LGHNA, CDR2 YSLEER, per germline. Trimming left V 1 base short and J 2 bases short, with 5 bases between. This CDR3 comprises 14 residues. In nucleotides, the CDR3 is TGCGCCAGCAGCCAAGGGCTTAACACCGGGGAGCTGTTTTTT. The encoded protein is CASSQGLNTGELFF.

The chain employs TRBV7-9 and TRBJ1-1; 7 bases fit TRBD1. Germline assignment: CDR1 SEHNR and CDR2 FQNEAQ (reference sequence). The V gene end was trimmed by 5 bases and the J gene end by 0 bases; junction bases not matched to a gene: 6. This CDR3 has 15 amino acids. The chain's CDR3 is CASSGPGTVNTEAFF. The CDR3 nucleotides are TGTGCCAGCAGCGGACCCGGGACAGTGAACACTGAAGCTTTCTTT. The whole variable domain, filled in from reference TRBV7-9 and TRBJ1-1, reads DTGVSQNPRHKITKRGQNVTFRCDPISEHNRLYWYRQTLGQGPEFLTYFQNEAQLEKSRLLSDRFSAERPKGSFSTLEIQRTEQGDSAMYLCASSGPGTVNTEAFFGQGTRLTVV.

The chain couples TRBV4-3 to TRBJ1-4; the match to TRBD1 covers 7 bases. The CDR3 is 15 residues long. CDR1 and CDR2 from the germline V gene are LGHNA and YSLEER. Trimming at V came to 0 bases and at J to 8 bases, leaving 6 bases not matched to a gene. CDR3: CASSQESGGYEKLFF. CDR3 DNA sequence: TGCGCCAGCAGCCAAGAATCAGGGGGGTACGAAAAACTGTTTTTT.

This clone has a handful of counts. This rearrangement joins TRBV28 to TRBJ2-5; TRBD2 agrees at 12 bases. The CDR3 runs 15 residues. V dropped 5 bases and J dropped 5; count of bases not matched to a gene: 6. Germline V gives CDR1 MDHEN, CDR2 SYDVKM. Written as DNA, the CDR3 is TGTGCCAGCAGTCAGACTAGCGGGAGTTTGGAGACCCAGTACTTC. Amino acid sequence: CASSQTSGSLETQYF.

This clone was observed once. The chain links TRBV4-1 to TRBJ1-4, with D unclear. Trimming removed 4 bases from V and 4 bases from J, with 13 bases in between. CDR3 length: 15 residues. CDR1 is MGHRA, CDR2 YSYEKL, per germline. The CDR3 reads CASSRSIWNNEKLFF. The CDR3 DNA reads TGCGCCAGCAGCCGATCTATCTGGAATAATGAAAAACTGTTTTTT.

The J gene is TRBJ2-7, the V gene TRBV5-5, with 7 nucleotides matching TRBD1. Germline loops: CDR1 SGHKS, CDR2 YYEKEE (reference sequence). J lost 4 bases, V lost 7 bases, and 8 bases had no gene match. CDR3 length equals 13 residues. Written as DNA, the CDR3 is TGTGCCAGCTCCACAGGGGCTAGGTACGAGCAGTACTTC. Encoded protein: CASSTGARYEQYF.

The chain couples TRBV24-1 to TRBJ2-5; TRBD2 agrees at 12 bases. The CDR3 loop spans 16 amino acids. In germline, CDR1 is KGHDR, CDR2 SFDVKD. Trimming at V came to 3 bases and at J to 2 bases, leaving 3 bases not matched to a gene. CDR3 residues: CATSDGLAGSQETQYF. For the CDR3, the DNA is TGTGCCACCAGTGATGGACTAGCGGGAAGTCAAGAGACCCAGTACTTC.

Here the CDR3 reads CSLREEGTEAFF. For the CDR3, the DNA is TGCAGCCTCCGGGAGGAGGGCACTGAAGCTTTCTTT. V usage is TRBV29-1 and J usage is TRBJ1-1, with no clear D. The CDR3 spans 12 residues. CDR1 and CDR2 (germline): SQVTM, ANQGSEA. Trimming removed 8 bases from V and 4 bases from J, with 14 bases in between.

The V and J genes are TRBV28 and TRBJ2-7; the D is unclear. CDR1 is MDHEN, CDR2 SYDVKM, per germline. The CDR3 consists of 12 residues. Deletions cut 4 bases from V and 8 bases from J, with 12 bases between. The CDR3 region is CASSYMEPQQYF. DNA of the CDR3: TGTGCCAGCAGTTATATGGAGCCCCAGCAGTACTTC.